This TCR beta chain was obtained from a study of vaccination and CD4 T cells after COVID-19. On the study more broadly: From HCoV-229E, HCoV-OC43, HCoV-NL63 and SARS-CoV-2, overlapping spike peptides were used to stimulate the cells. Control cultures, each given a CEFX pool, an HIV-1 Nef pool, or no peptide, were included.

The Oncomine TCR Beta short-read assay generated sequence data from the DNA of cultured CD4+ T cells. TCRdb itself ran the PCR reads through MiXCR, one entry per CDR3 protein. The sample lists about 23,000 distinct CDR3 sequences; around 45% were seen once. Comments on this clonotype: The target antigen is unknown.

The CDR3 totals 14 residues. CDR1 KGHSH and CDR2 LQKENI come from the germline V gene. Between the trimmed V and J ends, which lost 3 bases and 0 bases, there was a span of 8 bases. Documented treatment: roughly 10-day PBMC culture with coronavirus spike peptide pools or control peptides (ViraFEST assay). The ViraFEST method relied on peptide pools to expand antigen-specific T cells, followed by TCR sequencing. Study-level results: When vaccine-specific clones from convalescent patients were examined, 304 of 307 were spike mono-reactive.

The sample consisted of CD4+ T cells from blood, cultured in vitro, taken before SARS-CoV-2 vaccination. The chain carries TRBV18 and TRBJ1-1; a possible D gene is TRBD1 (5 bases). The sequence derives from a human donor who received a COVID-19 vaccine. The chain's CDR3 is CASSPGTMNTEAFF. CDR3 bases: TGTGCCAGCTCACCCGGGACGATGAACACTGAAGCTTTCTTT.